The entry that follows covers one T cell receptor (beta chain) sequence. Its antigen remains unidentified. Treatment defined: around 19 received Ad26.COV2.S at low or high dose, single or two shots; 5 received placebo; per-sample allocation not given. Vaccine and placebo recipients were sampled on day 63 after the first injection. The assay was immunoSEQ multiplex PCR, and TCRdb's table has in-frame clones only and misses some. The sample lists 430,000 or so clones, around nine tenths occurring once. Germline V gene sequence: CDR1 SGHDT, CDR2 YYEEEE. The CDR3 has 15 amino acids. The V end lost 0 bases, the J end lost 2 bases, and 12 bases lay between the germline ends. This record comes from a study of Ad26.COV2.S vaccination and SARS-CoV-2 variants. Whole-study findings and limits: Among vaccine recipients, spike-specific TCR breadth exceeded that of placebo recipients.

The V and J genes are TRBV5-6 and TRBJ2-7; tentative D call: TRBD1 (7 bases). The source of this sequence is a person aged 18-60 years who received the Ad26.COV2.S COVID-19 vaccine or a placebo. The sequenced sample was peripheral blood, obtained in a trial of Ad26.COV2.S vaccine versus placebo. The CDR3 reads CASSLDQGGTYEQYF. In DNA, the CDR3 is TGTGCCAGCAGCTTGGATCAGGGGGGAACCTACGAGCAGTACTTC.